Each of the 5 T cell receptor beta chains below was sequenced from the same sample in a study of T cell repertoires in cytomegalovirus infection. TCRdb called the reads again in MiXCR, with one record for every CDR3 protein. The sample has about 530,000 distinct CDR3 sequences, approximately 25% seen once. Sequences were obtained from PBMCs. All receptors come from a human donor in good health (CMV status not recorded). Some clones in this sample may be carry-over from other donors' samples.

V is TRBV6-5 and J is TRBJ2-7; D ambiguous. V gave up 2 bases and J gave up 6 bases, with 17 bases separating them. The germline gives CDR1 MNHEY, CDR2 SVGAGI. The CDR3 has 15 amino acids. The CDR3 is CASSYRPEGDPEQYF. The CDR3 coding sequence is TGTGCCAGCAGTTACCGACCGGAAGGCGATCCCGAGCAGTACTTC.

The genes are TRBV6-5 and TRBJ1-3, with a tentative D call TRBD1 (6 bases). V lost 0 bases and J 0 bases, leaving 9 bases between the germline ends. The CDR3 length is 16 residues. CDR1 MNHEY and CDR2 SVGAGI come from the germline V gene. As DNA, the CDR3 is TGTGCCAGCAGTTACTCGGACAGCCTCTCTGGAAACACCATATATTTT. This encodes CASSYSDSLSGNTIYF.

This sequence joins TRBV6-5 and TRBJ1-2; a possible D gene is TRBD1 (5 bases). V was cut by 8 bases and J by 7 bases, with 11 bases left in between. CDR3 length equals 11 residues. Looked up from germline, CDR1 is MNHEY and CDR2 is SVGAGI. CDR3 residues: CASRGAGGYTF. The CDR3 DNA is TGTGCCAGCCGAGGGGCGGGTGGCTACACCTTC.

In this sample, this clonotype turned up many times. This sequence joins TRBV7-6 and TRBJ1-1; unclear D gene. The V gene lost 0 bases and the J gene lost 4 bases, with 12 bases spanning the gap. CDR3 length: 15 residues. In germline, CDR1 is SGHVS, CDR2 FNYEAQ. The CDR3 protein is CASSLARDRITEAFF. CDR3 DNA sequence: TGTGCCAGCAGCTTAGCACGAGACCGCATCACTGAAGCTTTCTTT.

The chain uses TRBV30 and TRBJ1-1; D is ambiguous. CDR3 length: 16 residues. The ends were cut back, 2 bases at V and 0 bases at J, with 16 bases in the middle. Per the germline V gene, CDR1 is GTSNPN and CDR2 is SVGIG (reference sequence). This CDR3 is CAWSLSAGGLNTEAFF. CDR3 coding DNA: TGTGCCTGGAGTCTCAGTGCCGGAGGGCTGAACACTGAAGCTTTCTTT.